The 8 T cell receptor beta chains given below trace back to one sample, sequenced in a study of cytomegalovirus exposure and HLA in healthy donors. 13 Jbeta primers and 60 Vbeta primers were used for the PCR. Sequencing was performed with immunoSEQ multiplex PCR; in TCRdb, only in-frame clones are kept and a portion is missing. The sample has about 110,000 clones, approximately 70% seen once. What was sequenced was PBMCs. The receptor set was obtained from a woman aged 25 to 39 in good health and CMV-seronegative.

The chain couples TRBV19 to TRBJ2-4, with D perhaps matching TRBD2 (5 bases). Germline V gene data show CDR1 as LNHDA and CDR2 as SQIVND (reference sequence). This CDR3 contains 16 residues. Trimming took off 3 bases at V and 1 base at J, with 13 bases between the two ends. The CDR3 bases are TGTGCCAGTAGTATCCAGGAGGTGGGTGCCAAAAACATTCAGTACTTC. This gives the protein CASSIQEVGAKNIQYF.

In its sample, this clone was seen once. V usage is TRBV2 and J usage is TRBJ2-3; TRBD2 is a possible D gene (6 bases). Trimming stripped 7 bases from V and 2 bases from J, with 13 bases between. CDR1 and CDR2 (germline): SNHLY, FYNNEI. The CDR3 is 14 amino acids. CDR3 bases: TGTGCCAGCACCTTCGCGGGGTTCACAGATACGCAGTATTTT. Amino acid sequence: CASTFAGFTDTQYF.

V is TRBV5-8 and J is TRBJ1-2; D remains unclear. The length of the CDR3 is 15 residues. Germline lookup yields CDR1 SGHTS and CDR2 YDEGEE. Trimming took off 2 bases at V and 0 bases at J, with 11 bases between the two ends. CDR3 region: CASSFTTITNYGYTF. CDR3 DNA: TGTGCCAGCAGCTTTACGACAATCACTAACTATGGCTACACCTTC. Variable domain in full (rest from reference TRBV5-8 and TRBJ1-2): EAGVTQSPTHLIKTRGQQATLRCSPISGHTSVYWYQQALGLGLQFLLWYDEGEERNRGNFPPRFSGRQFPNYSSELNVNALELEDSALYLCASSFTTITNYGYTFGSGTRLTVV.

J is TRBJ2-1 and V is TRBV7-8; 7 nucleotides align to TRBD2. The germline V gene encodes CDR1 SGHVS and CDR2 FQNEAQ. The CDR3 totals 16 residues. The V gene end was trimmed by 1 base and the J gene end by 4 bases; junction bases not matched to a gene: 7. CDR3 sequence: CASSLDKRGLYNEQFF. The CDR3 DNA sequence: TGTGCCAGCAGCTTAGATAAGCGGGGCCTTTACAATGAGCAGTTCTTC. The whole variable domain, filled in from reference TRBV7-8 and TRBJ2-1, reads GAGVSQSPRYKVAKRGQDVALRCDPISGHVSLFWYQQALGQGPEFLTYFQNEAQLDKSGLPSDRFFAERPEGSVSTLKIQRTQQEDSAVYLCASSLDKRGLYNEQFFGPGTRLTVL.

This clone was seen just once. This rearrangement joins TRBV30 to TRBJ1-3; weak D call: TRBD1 (6 bases). CDR3 length: 13 amino acids. Trimming took 3 bases from V and 3 from J, leaving 9 bases between them. CDR1 and CDR2 from the germline V gene are GTSNPN and SVGIG (reference sequence). CDR3 sequence (DNA): TGTGCCTGGAGAACAGGGTTTGGAAACACCATATATTTT. Its protein product is CAWRTGFGNTIYF.

J is TRBJ1-4 and V is TRBV4-3, with 8 nucleotides matching TRBD1. The ends lost 1 base at V and 8 bases at J; junction bases unmatched: 3. This CDR3 is built from 14 residues. The germline V gene encodes CDR1 LGHNA and CDR2 YSLEER. CDR3 amino acids: CASSQGDRHEKLFF. CDR3 DNA sequence: TGCGCCAGCAGCCAAGGGGACAGGCACGAAAAACTGTTTTTT.

There are a few counts of this clone. The rearrangement links TRBV6-5 to TRBJ2-7, with 10 bases aligning to TRBD1. The CDR3 consists of 12 residues. Trimming took 0 bases from V and 12 from J; bases not matched to a gene: 2. The germline V gene has CDR1 MNHEY and CDR2 SVGAGI. The CDR3: CASSYSGQGLYF. The CDR3 nucleotides are TGTGCCAGCAGTTACTCGGGACAGGGGTTGTACTTC.

This chain uses TRBV11-2 with TRBJ2-5; TRBD2 matches at 9 bases. CDR3 length: 13 residues. Germline V gene sequence: CDR1 SGHAT, CDR2 FQNNGV. V gave up 5 bases and J gave up 5 bases; unmatched junction bases: 3. The CDR3 sequence is CASSIAGAETQYF. CDR3 nucleotides: TGTGCCAGCAGCATAGCGGGAGCCGAGACCCAGTACTTC. The full variable domain, its missing parts supplied by reference TRBV11-2 and TRBJ2-5, is EAGVAQSPRYKIIEKRQSVAFWCNPISGHATLYWYQQILGQGPKLLIQFQNNGVVDDSQLPKDRFSAERLKGVDSTLKIQPAKLEDSAVYLCASSIAGAETQYFGPGTRLLVL.